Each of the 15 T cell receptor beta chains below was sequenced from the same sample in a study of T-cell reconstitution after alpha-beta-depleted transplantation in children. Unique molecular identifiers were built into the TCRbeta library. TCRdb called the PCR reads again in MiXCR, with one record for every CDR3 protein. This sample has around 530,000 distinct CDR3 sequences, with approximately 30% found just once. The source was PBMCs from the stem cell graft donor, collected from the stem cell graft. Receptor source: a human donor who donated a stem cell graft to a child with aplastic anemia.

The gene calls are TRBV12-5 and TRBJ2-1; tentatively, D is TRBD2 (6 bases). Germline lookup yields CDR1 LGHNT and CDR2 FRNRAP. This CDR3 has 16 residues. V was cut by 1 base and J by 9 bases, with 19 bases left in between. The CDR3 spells CASGLARQLGRSEQFF. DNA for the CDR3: TGTGCTAGTGGTTTGGCTAGACAGCTGGGGAGGTCTGAGCAGTTCTTC.

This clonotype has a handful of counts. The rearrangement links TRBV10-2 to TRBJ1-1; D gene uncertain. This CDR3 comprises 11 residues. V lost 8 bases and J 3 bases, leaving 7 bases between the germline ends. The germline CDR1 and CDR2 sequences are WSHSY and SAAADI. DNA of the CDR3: TGCGCCAGCTCTACATACACTGAAGCTTTCTTT. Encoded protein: CASSTYTEAFF.

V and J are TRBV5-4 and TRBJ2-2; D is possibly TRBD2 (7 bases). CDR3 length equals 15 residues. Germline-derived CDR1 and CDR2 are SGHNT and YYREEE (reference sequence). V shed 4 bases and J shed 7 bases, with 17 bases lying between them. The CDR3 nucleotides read TGTGCCAGCAGCCGGGGGGCTCCGGGGGTCGGGGAGCTGTTTTTT. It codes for CASSRGAPGVGELFF.

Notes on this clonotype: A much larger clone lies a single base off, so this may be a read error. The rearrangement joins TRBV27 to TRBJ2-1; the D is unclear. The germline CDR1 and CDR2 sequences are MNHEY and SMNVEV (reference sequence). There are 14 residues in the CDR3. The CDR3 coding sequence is TGTGCCAGCGGTTTAGACCGAGTATCGCGCGAGCAGTTCTTC. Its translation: CASGLDRVSREQFF.

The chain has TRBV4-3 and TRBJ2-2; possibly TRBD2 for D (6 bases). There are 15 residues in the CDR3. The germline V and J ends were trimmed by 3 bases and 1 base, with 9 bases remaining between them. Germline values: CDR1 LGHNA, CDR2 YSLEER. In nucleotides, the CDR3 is TGCGCCAGCAGCCAGGGGGGATTGAACACCGGGGAGCTGTTTTTT. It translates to CASSQGGLNTGELFF.

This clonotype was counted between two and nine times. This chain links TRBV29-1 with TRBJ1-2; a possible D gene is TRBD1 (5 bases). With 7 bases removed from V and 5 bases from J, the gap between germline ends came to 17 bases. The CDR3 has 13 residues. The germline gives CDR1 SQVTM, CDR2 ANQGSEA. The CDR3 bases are TGCAGCGCAGATCTCAGGGATTCGTATGGCTACACCTTC. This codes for CSADLRDSYGYTF.

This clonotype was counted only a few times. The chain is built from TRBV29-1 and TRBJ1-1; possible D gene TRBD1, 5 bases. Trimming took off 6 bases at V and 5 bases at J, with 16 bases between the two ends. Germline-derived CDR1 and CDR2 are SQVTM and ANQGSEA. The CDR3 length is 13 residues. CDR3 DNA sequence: TGCAGCGTGTGGAGCCCGGGGGGGACTGAAGCTTTCTTT. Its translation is CSVWSPGGTEAFF.

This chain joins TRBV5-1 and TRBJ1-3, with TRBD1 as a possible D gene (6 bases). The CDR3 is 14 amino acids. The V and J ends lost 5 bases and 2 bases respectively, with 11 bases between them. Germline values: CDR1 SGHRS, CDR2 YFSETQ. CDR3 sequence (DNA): TGCGCCAGCAGAGAGAGGGGGGCTGGAAACACCATATATTTT. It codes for CASRERGAGNTIYF.

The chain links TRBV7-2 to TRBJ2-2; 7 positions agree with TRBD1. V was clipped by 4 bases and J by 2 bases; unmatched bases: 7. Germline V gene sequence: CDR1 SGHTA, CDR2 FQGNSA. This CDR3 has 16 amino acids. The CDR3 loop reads CASSSWGQINTGELFF. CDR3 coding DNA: TGTGCCAGCAGCTCTTGGGGACAGATCAACACCGGGGAGCTGTTTTTT.

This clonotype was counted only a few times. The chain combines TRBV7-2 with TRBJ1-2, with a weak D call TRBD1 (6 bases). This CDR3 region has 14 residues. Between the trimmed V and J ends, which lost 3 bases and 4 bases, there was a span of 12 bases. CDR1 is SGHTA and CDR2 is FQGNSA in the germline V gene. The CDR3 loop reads CASSFQGGGYGYTF. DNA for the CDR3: TGTGCCAGCAGCTTTCAAGGAGGGGGCTATGGCTACACCTTC.

The CDR3, as DNA: TGTGCCAGCAGTTTTGGACAGGTAGCTTTCTTT. Translating gives CASSFGQVAFF. This chain joins TRBV12-3 or TRBV12-4 and TRBJ1-1; 7 nucleotides line up with TRBD1. The V segment lost 3 bases and the J segment 10 bases; nucleotides outside the gene matches: 2. The CDR3 has 11 amino acids.

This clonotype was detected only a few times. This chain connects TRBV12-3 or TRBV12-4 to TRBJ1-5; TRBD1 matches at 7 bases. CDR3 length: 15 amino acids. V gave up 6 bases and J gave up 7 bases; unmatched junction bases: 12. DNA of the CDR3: TGTGCCAGCAGCCGAGGGACAGCGGGTACGCAGCCCCAGCATTTT. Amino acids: CASSRGTAGTQPQHF.

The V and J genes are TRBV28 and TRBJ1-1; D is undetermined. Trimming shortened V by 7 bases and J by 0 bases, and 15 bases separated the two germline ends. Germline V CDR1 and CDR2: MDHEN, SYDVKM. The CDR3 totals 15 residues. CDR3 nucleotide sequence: TGTGCCAGCACCCCCCCGTGGAACATGAACACTGAAGCTTTCTTT. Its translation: CASTPPWNMNTEAFF. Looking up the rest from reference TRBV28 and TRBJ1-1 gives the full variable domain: DVKVTQSSRYLVKRTGEKVFLECVQDMDHENMFWYRQDPGLGLRLIYFSYDVKMKEKGDIPEGYSVSREKKERFSLILESASTNQTSMYLCASTPPWNMNTEAFFGQGTRLTVV.

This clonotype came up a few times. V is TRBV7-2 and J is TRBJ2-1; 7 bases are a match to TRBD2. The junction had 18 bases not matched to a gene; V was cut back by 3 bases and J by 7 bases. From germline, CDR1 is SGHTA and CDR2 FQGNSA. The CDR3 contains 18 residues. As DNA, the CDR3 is TGTGCCAGCAGCTTGCCGCTGAGCGGGGTCTCGTCAGGGAATGAGCAGTTCTTC. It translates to CASSLPLSGVSSGNEQFF.

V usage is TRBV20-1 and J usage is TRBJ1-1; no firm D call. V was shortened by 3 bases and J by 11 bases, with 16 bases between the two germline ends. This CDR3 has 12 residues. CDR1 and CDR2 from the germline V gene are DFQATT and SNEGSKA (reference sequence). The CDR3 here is CSARLTRTGAFF. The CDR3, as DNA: TGCAGTGCTAGGTTAACCCGGACGGGGGCTTTCTTT.